This T cell receptor beta chain was found in a study of T-cell reconstitution after alpha-beta-depleted transplantation in children (dated by TCRdb to 2016 to 2018). At the level of the whole study: The study quantitatively tracked T-cell immune reconstitution after TCRalphabeta/CD19-depleted allogeneic hematopoietic cell transplantation in children using TCR repertoire profiling.

The germline V gene encodes CDR1 DFQATT and CDR2 SNEGSKA (reference sequence). After removal of 5 bases from V and 4 bases from J, the junction retains 14 bases not matched to a gene. The CDR3 goes from the cysteine to the phenylalanine over 16 residues. Only CDR3 DNA is held: 48 bases, read in frame from base 1. On this clonotype: Its antigen is still unknown. No much larger clone exists at a distance of one base, and base qualities are not known.

The receptor library was made with PCR. Instrument on record: Illumina HiSeq 2500. TCR libraries were prepared with molecular barcoding, using unique molecular identifiers to normalize TCRbeta repertoire quantification. The public reads were quality trimmed at Q25 with fastp and then assembled into clones with MiXCR by TCRdb, keeping productive beta chains. Each CDR3 protein appears once, grouped with its most common genes and DNA. In this sample the table shows roughly 49,000 distinct CDR3 sequences, around 8.8% of which occur a single time. The ten largest account for 27% of the sample. Summary of the overall study and its limitations: Over subsequent months, a decline in hyperexpanded clone frequencies was noted, and after one year, T-cell counts and TCRbeta diversity were mostly ascribed to newly produced T cells. The apparently early recovery of alphabetaT-cell counts about two months after transplant reportedly depended on only several hundred rapidly expanded clones that came from non-depleted graft cells. The high TCRbeta diversity at day 60 in some patients was ascribed to recipient T cells and intrathymic progenitors that had survived conditioning.

This specimen's time point label, interpreted: day 60 (about 2 months) after transplantation. Read against the paper, the sample's treatment or condition label means: allogeneic hematopoietic cell transplantation with graft depleted of TCRalphabeta T cells and CD19 B cells. Transplant recipients were children who received TCRalphabeta/CD19-depleted allogeneic hematopoietic cell grafts. This sequence was found in a male patient between 2 and 10 years old who had a stem cell transplant for chronic granulomatous disease, so the T cells may come from the graft donor. Sequenced here: PBMCs, mostly from graft donor cells, sampled 60 days after TCRalphabeta/CD19-depleted stem cell transplant. Recombination joined TRBV20-1 with TRBJ1-5, and TRBD1 aligns with 7 junction nucleotides. The sequence in DNA is TGCAGTGCTGGAGTCAACCCGGCACAGGGGAATCAGCCCCAGCATTTT. Translated, it reads CSAGVNPAQGNQPQHF.